This T cell receptor (beta chain) was observed in a study of T cell responses to AZD1222 COVID-19 vaccine. This CDR3 comprises 17 residues. Germline CDR1 SGHKS, CDR2 YYEKEE (reference sequence). V trimming: 2 bases; J trimming: 5 bases; junction bases outside the gene matches: 9. This table comes from immunoSEQ multiplex PCR, and its TCRdb copy is limited to in-frame clones, with some not included. The sample yields about 200,000 clones, 85% to 95% seen once. The sequence derives from an adult in good health. The rearrangement uses TRBV5-5 and TRBJ2-2; 10 nucleotides align to TRBD1. The source material was peripheral blood, sampled on day 0 of AZD1222 vaccination. CDR3 in amino acids: CASSFGAGTGATGELFF. CDR3 in DNA: TGTGCCAGCAGCTTCGGGGCCGGGACAGGGGCTACCGGGGAGCTGTTTTTT.